This T cell receptor beta chain was sequenced for a study of blood T cell repertoires in COVID-19. Study-level background: Material from acute and convalescent COVID-19 was sourced from the United States, Italy and Spain. Sample material is recorded as cDNA or gDNA derived from T cells, B-cell-depleted T cells, or PBMCs.

Seattle patient enrollment occurred during active infection, with longitudinal follow-up thereafter. As originally analysed: Amplification of reference gene primers was used by the study to estimate nucleated cell counts. Assay used: immunoSEQ multiplex PCR; TCRdb lists only in-frame clones, some missing. The V and J calls and the clone size are those of that table, but D and trimming were determined from the DNA. The sample yields roughly 200,000 clones, 85% to 90% seen once. The CDR3 extends over 15 amino acids. CDR1 is SGHRS and CDR2 is YFSETQ in the germline V gene. Trimming removed 5 bases from V and 2 bases from J, with 13 bases in between.

This TCR derives from a person aged 70 to 85 with COVID-19, enrolled during active disease. The sequenced material came from peripheral blood. This rearrangement joins TRBV5-1 to TRBJ2-2; D perhaps matches TRBD2 (5 bases). CDR3 region: CASSLEVSNTGELFF. Written as DNA, the CDR3 is TGCGCCAGCAGTCTGGAGGTATCCAACACCGGGGAGCTGTTTTTT. Together with reference TRBV5-1 and TRBJ2-2, the CDR3 gives the full variable domain: KAGVTQTPRYLIKTRGQQVTLSCSPISGHRSVSWYQQTPGQGLQFLFEYFSETQRNKGNFPGRFSGRQFSNSRSEMNVSTLELGDSALYLCASSLEVSNTGELFFGEGSRLTVL.